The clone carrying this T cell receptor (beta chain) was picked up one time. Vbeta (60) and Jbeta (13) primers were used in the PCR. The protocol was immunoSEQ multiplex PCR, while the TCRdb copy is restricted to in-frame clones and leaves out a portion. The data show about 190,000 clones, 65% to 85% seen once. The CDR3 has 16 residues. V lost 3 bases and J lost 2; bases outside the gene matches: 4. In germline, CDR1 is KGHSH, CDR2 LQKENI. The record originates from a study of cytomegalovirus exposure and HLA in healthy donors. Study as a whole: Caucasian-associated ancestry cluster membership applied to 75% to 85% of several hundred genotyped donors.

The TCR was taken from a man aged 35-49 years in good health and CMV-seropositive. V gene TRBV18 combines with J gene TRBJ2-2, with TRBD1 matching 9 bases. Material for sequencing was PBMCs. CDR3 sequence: CASSPGTGPNTGELFF. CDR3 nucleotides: TGTGCCAGCTCACCTGGGACAGGGCCTAACACCGGGGAGCTGTTTTTT.